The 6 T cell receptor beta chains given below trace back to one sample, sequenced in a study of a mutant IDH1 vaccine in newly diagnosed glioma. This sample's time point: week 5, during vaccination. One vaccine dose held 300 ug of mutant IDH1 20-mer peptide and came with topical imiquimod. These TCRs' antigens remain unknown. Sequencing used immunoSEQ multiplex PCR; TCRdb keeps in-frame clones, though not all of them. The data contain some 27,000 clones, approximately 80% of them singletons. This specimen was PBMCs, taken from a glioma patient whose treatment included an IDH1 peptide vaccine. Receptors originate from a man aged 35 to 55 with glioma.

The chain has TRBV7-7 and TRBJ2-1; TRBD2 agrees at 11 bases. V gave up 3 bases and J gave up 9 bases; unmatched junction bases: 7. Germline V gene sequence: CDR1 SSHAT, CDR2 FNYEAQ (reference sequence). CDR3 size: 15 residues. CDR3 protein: CASSLTSGTVGEQFF. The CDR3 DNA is TGTGCCAGCAGCTTGACTAGCGGGACAGTTGGTGAGCAGTTCTTC.

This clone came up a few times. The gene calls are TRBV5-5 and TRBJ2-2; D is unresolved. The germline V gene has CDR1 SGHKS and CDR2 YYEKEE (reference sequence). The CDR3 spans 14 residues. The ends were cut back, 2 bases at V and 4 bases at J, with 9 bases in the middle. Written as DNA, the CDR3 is TGTGCCAGCAGCTTTCTACAGACCACCGGGGAGCTGTTTTTT. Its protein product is CASSFLQTTGELFF.

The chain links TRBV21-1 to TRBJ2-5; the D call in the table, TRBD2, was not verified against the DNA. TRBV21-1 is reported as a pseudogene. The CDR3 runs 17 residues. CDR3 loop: CASSKVPLKREGETQYF. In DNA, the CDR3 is TGTGCCAGCAGCAAAGTTCCCCTGAAGCGGGAGGGAGAGACCCAGTACTTC.

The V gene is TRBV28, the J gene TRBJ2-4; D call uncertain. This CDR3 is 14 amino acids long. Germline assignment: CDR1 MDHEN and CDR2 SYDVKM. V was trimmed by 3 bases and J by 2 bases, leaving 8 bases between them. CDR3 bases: TGTGCCAGCAGTTTGCAACAGTCCAAAAACATTCAGTACTTC. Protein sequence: CASSLQQSKNIQYF.

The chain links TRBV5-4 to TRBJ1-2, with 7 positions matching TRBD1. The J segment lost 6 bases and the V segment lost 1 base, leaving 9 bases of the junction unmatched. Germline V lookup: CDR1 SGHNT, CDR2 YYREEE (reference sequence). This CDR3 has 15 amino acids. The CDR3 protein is CASSLSLGQSHGYTF. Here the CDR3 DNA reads TGTGCCAGCAGCTTGTCCCTGGGACAGAGTCATGGCTACACCTTC.

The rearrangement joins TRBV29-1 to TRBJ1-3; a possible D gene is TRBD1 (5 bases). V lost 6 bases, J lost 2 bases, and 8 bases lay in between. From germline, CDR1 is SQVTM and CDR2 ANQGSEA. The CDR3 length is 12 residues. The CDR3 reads CSVVGAGNTIYF. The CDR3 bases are TGCAGCGTGGTGGGGGCTGGAAACACCATATATTTT.